The rows below give T cell receptor beta chains drawn from one sample of a study of a mutant IDH1 vaccine in newly diagnosed glioma. Their cognate antigens are unknown. Assay used: immunoSEQ multiplex PCR; TCRdb lists only in-frame clones, some missing. The sample contains roughly 120,000 clones, under 90% of which appear only once. This material consisted of PBMCs, taken from a glioma patient whose treatment included an IDH1 peptide vaccine. Source of these receptors: a woman in her forties or fifties with glioma. The CDR3 runs from the conserved cysteine through the conserved F or W. A D gene is named only where the DNA matches it firmly. The size entry is marked missing in some rows and otherwise reads once, few, many or a size class.

>TRBJ2-1|once|TRBD2|TRBV10-2
CASSRTSGSYNEQFF
TGCGCCAGCAGTAGGACTAGCGGGAGTTACAATGAGCAGTTCTTC
>TRBJ2-6|.|TRBD1|TRBV15
CATSRFLRQGKANVLTF
TGTGCCACCAGCAGATTCCTCAGACAGGGGAAAGCCAACGTCCTGACTTTC
>TRBJ2-1|.|TRBD2|TRBV27
CASSWRERYNEQFF
TGTGCCAGCAGTTGGCGGGAGAGATACAATGAGCAGTTCTTC
>TRBJ1-5|.|.|TRBV12-5
CASALAGNQPQHF
TGTGCTAGTGCCCTGGCGGGGAATCAGCCCCAGCATTTT
>TRBJ1-6|.|TRBD1|TRBV2
CASSAQGGNSPLHF
TGTGCCAGCAGTGCCCAGGGGGGCAATTCACCCCTCCACTTT
>TRBJ2-7|.|TRBD2|TRBV5-5
CASSSGLAGPEGQYF
TGTGCCAGCAGCTCCGGACTAGCGGGGCCCGAGGGGCAGTACTTC
>TRBJ2-2|.|TRBD2|TRBV19
CASSRGKGLAGPNTGELFF
TGTGCCAGTAGTAGGGGTAAAGGACTAGCGGGACCGAACACCGGGGAGCTGTTTTTT
>TRBJ2-5|.|TRBD2|TRBV9
CASSVRASGSGETQYF
TGTGCCAGCAGCGTACGTGCTAGCGGGAGTGGAGAGACCCAGTACTTC
>TRBJ2-7|.|.|TRBV11-1
CASSGRDARMSYEQYF
TGTGCCAGCAGCGGACGGGACGCACGAATGTCCTACGAGCAGTACTTC
>TRBJ2-1|.|TRBD1|TRBV11-1
CASSTWDRGNEQFF
TGTGCCAGCAGCACCTGGGACAGGGGAAATGAGCAGTTCTTC
>TRBJ1-2|.|.|TRBV28
CASSSEGSGYTF
TGTGCCAGCAGTAGCGAGGGGAGTGGCTACACCTTC